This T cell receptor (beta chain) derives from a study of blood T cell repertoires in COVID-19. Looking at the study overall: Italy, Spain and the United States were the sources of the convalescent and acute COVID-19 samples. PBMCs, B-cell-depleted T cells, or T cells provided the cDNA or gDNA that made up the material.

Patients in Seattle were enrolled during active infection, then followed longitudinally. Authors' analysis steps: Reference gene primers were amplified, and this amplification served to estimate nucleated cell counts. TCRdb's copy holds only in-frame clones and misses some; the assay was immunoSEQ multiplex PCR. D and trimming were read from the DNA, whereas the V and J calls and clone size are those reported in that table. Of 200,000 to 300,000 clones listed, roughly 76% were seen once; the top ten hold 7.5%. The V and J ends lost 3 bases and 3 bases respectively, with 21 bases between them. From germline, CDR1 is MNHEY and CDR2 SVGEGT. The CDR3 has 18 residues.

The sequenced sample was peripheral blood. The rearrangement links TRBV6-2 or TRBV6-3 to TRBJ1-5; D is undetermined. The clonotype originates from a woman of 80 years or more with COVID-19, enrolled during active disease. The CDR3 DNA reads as TGTGCCAGCAGTTATAATATCGGGAGCCCGAGACCCAATCAGCCCCAGCATTTT. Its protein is CASSYNIGSPRPNQPQHF.